The T cell receptor (beta chain) under discussion was sequenced for a study of shared clonotypes between healthy human individuals. Naive CD8 populations comprised CD45RO-negative cells positively selected for CCR7, excluding terminally differentiated effector memory CD45RA+ cells. Assay used: immunoSEQ multiplex PCR; TCRdb lists only in-frame clones, some missing. The sample consists of hundreds of thousands of clones, 95% of them appearing once. The CDR3 contains 15 residues. CDR1 and CDR2 (germline): SGHRS, YFSETQ. Unmatched junction bases numbered 8, after V lost 2 bases and J lost 6 bases. The clonotype was recovered from a woman in her 30s in good health. The rearrangement links TRBV5-1 to TRBJ2-3; TRBD2 agrees at 8 bases. Sequencing input: naive CD8+ T cells sorted from blood. The CDR3: CASSLSAGDLDTQYF. DNA for the CDR3: TGCGCCAGCAGCTTATCAGCGGGAGATTTGGATACGCAGTATTTT.